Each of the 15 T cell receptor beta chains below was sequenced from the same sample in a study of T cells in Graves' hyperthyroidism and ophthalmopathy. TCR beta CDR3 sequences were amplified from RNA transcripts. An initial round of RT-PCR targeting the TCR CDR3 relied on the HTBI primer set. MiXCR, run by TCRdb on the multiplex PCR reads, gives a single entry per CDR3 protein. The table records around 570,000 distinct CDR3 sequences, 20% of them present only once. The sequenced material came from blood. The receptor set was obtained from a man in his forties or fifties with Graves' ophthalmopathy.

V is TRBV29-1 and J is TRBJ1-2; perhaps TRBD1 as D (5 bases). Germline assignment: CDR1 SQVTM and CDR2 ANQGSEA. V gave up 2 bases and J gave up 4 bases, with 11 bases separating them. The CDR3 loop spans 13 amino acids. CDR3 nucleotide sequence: TGCAGCGTTGAAATACCAGGGCCCTATGGCTACACCTTC. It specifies CSVEIPGPYGYTF.

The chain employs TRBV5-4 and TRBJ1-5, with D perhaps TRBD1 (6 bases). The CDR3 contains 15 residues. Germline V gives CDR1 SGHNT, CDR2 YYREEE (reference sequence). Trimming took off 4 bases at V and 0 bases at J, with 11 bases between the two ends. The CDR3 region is CASSAGTSSNQPQHF. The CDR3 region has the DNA TGTGCCAGCAGCGCCGGGACATCTAGCAATCAGCCCCAGCATTTT. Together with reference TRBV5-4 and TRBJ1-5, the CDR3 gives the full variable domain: ETGVTQSPTHLIKTRGQQVTLRCSSQSGHNTVSWYQQALGQGPQFIFQYYREEENGRGNFPPRFSGLQFPNYSSELNVNALELDDSALYLCASSAGTSSNQPQHFGDGTRLSIL.

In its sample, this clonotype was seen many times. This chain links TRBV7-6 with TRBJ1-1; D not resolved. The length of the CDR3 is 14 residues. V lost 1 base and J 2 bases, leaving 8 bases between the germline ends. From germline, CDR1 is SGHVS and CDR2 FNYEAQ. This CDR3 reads CASSLVDGNTEAFF. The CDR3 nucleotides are TGTGCCAGCAGCTTAGTGGACGGTAACACTGAAGCTTTCTTT. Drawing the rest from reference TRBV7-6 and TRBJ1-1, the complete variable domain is GAGVSQSPRYKVTKRGQDVALRCDPISGHVSLYWYRQALGQGPEFLTYFNYEAQQDKSGLPNDRFSAERPEGSISTLTIQRTEQRDSAMYRCASSLVDGNTEAFFGQGTRLTVV.

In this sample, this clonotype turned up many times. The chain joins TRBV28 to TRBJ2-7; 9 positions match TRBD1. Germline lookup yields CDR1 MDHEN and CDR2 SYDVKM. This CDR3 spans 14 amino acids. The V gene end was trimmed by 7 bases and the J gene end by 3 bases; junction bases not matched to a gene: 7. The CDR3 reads CASTLTGGGYEQYF. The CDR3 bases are TGTGCCAGCACCTTGACAGGGGGTGGCTACGAGCAGTACTTC.

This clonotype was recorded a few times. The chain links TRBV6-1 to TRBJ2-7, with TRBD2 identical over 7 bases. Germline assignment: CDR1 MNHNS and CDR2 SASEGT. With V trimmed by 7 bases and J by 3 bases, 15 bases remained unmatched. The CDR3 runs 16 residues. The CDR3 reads CASTKGGGTVVYEQYF. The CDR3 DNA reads TGTGCCAGCACCAAAGGCGGGGGAACCGTGGTCTACGAGCAGTACTTC.

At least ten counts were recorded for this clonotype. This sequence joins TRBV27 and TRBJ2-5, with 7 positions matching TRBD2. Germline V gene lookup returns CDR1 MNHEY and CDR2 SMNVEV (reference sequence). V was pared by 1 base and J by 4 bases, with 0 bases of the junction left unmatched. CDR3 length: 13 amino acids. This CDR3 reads CASSLWGGETQYF. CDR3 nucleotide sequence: TGTGCCAGCAGTTTATGGGGGGGAGAGACCCAGTACTTC.

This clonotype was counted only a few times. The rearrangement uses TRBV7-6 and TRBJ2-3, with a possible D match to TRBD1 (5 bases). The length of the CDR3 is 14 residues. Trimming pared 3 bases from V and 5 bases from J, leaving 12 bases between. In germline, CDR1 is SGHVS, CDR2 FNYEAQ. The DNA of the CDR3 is TGTGCCAGCAGCTTGTTAGGGGAACAAGATACGCAGTATTTT. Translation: CASSLLGEQDTQYF. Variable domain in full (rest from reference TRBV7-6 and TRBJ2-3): GAGVSQSPRYKVTKRGQDVALRCDPISGHVSLYWYRQALGQGPEFLTYFNYEAQQDKSGLPNDRFSAERPEGSISTLTIQRTEQRDSAMYRCASSLLGEQDTQYFGPGTRLTVL.

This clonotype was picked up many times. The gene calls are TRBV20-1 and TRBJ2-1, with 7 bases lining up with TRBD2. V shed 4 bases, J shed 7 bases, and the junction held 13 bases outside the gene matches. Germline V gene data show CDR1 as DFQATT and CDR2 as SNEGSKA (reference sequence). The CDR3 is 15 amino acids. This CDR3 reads CSATPGGRVVNEQFF. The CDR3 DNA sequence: TGCAGTGCTACCCCCGGCGGGAGAGTGGTTAATGAGCAGTTCTTC.

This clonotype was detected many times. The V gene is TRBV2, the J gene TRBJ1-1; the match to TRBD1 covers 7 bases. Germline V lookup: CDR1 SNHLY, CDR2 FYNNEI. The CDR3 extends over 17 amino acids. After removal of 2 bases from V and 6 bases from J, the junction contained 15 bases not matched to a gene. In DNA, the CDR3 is TGTGCCAGCAGTGAATTAGCCCTGCGACAGGGAATTTCTGAAGCTTTCTTT. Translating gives CASSELALRQGISEAFF.

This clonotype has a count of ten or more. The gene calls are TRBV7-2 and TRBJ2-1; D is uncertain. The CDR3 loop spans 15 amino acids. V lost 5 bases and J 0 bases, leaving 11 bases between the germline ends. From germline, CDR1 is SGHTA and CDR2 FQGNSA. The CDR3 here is CASSLTPRSYNEQFF. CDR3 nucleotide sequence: TGTGCCAGCAGCCTTACTCCCCGCTCCTACAATGAGCAGTTCTTC.

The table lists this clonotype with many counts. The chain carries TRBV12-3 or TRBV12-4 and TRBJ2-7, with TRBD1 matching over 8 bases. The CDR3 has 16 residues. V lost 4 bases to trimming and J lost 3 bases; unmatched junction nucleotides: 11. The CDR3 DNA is TGTGCCAGCAGTTCTCTCGCCGGACAGGGCTTCTACGAGCAGTACTTC. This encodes CASSSLAGQGFYEQYF.

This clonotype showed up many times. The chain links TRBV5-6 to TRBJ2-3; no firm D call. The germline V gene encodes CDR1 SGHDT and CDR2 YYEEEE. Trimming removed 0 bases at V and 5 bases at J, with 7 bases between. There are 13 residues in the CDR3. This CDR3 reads CASSLVEVDTQYF. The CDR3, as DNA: TGTGCCAGCAGCTTGGTAGAGGTAGATACGCAGTATTTT.

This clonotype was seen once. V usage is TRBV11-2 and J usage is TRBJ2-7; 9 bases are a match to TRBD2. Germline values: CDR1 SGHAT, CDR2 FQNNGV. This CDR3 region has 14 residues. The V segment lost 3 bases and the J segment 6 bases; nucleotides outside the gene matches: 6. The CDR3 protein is CASSFSGSAFEQYF. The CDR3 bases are TGTGCCAGCAGCTTTAGCGGGAGCGCCTTCGAGCAGTACTTC.

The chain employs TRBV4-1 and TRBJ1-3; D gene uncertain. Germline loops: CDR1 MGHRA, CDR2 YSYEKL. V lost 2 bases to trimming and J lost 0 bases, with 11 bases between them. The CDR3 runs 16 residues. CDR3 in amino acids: CASSQPPQASGNTIYF. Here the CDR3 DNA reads TGCGCCAGCAGCCAACCTCCTCAGGCCTCTGGAAACACCATATATTTT.

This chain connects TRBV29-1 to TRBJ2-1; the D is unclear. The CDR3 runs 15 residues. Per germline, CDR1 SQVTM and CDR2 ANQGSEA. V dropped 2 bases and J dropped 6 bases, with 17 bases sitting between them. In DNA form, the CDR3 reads TGCAGCGTTGAAAAAACTACAGTATCTGTCAATGAGCAGTTCTTC. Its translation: CSVEKTTVSVNEQFF.